The present TCR beta chain was sequenced within a study of shared clonotypes between healthy human individuals. Study findings and constraints: Non-shared clonotypes were found to have lower generation probabilities than the clonotypes that were shared by all four of the sorted-subset donors.

Genomic DNA of each subset was evenly split across several immunoSEQ plates. TCRdb keeps only in-frame clones here, not all; method: immunoSEQ multiplex PCR. The table records 2 million to 2.5 million clones, approximately 96% of them present only once. It was into CD45RA+ naive and CD45RA-negative memory subsets that the CD4+ cells were split. The CDR3 totals 12 residues. V was trimmed by 3 bases and J by 4 bases, leaving 6 bases between them. The germline V gene encodes CDR1 GTSNPN and CDR2 SVGIG (reference sequence). Of note for this clone: Its antigen is unknown.

This sequence originates from a man aged 18 to 30 in good health. V usage is TRBV30 and J usage is TRBJ2-2; no clear D. The sample comprised naive CD4+ T cells sorted from blood. Subset specified: CD45RA+ positively selected. CDR3 loop: CAWSQSTGELFF. The CDR3 nucleotides read TGTGCCTGGAGCCAGTCCACCGGGGAGCTGTTTTTT.